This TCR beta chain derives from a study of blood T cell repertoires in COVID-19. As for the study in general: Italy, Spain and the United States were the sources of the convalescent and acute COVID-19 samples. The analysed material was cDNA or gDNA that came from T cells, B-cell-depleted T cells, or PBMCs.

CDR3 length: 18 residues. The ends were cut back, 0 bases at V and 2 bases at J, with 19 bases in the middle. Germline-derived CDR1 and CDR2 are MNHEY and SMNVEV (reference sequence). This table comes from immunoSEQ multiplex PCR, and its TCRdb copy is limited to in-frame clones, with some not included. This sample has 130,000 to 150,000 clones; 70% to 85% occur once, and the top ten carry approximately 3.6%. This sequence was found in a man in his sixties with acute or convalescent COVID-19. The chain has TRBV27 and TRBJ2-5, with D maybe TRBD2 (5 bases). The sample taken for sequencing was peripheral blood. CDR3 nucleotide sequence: TGTGCCAGCAGTTTATCCAGGACGGCGGGTAAGGGTCAAGAGACCCAGTACTTC. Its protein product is CASSLSRTAGKGQETQYF.